The subject of this entry is one TCR beta chain. Its antigen is unknown. The CDR3 is 14 amino acids. The germline CDR1 and CDR2 sequences are LNHDA and SQIVND (reference sequence). The V and J ends lost 0 bases and 5 bases respectively, with 8 bases between them. Researchers ran the PCR with 60 Vbeta and 13 Jbeta primers. TCRdb's table, derived via immunoSEQ multiplex PCR, lists solely in-frame clones and lacks some. The table has some 180,000 clones, 77% seen once. This sample was included in a study of cytomegalovirus exposure and HLA in healthy donors. For the study at large: Earlier findings included some 120 million unique TCR beta sequences obtained from some 180 million T cells. Study results and caveats: CMV serostatus was the sole immune exposure information available. Most TCRs appeared rarely, but some public TCRs recurred in many donors.

This sequence originates from a man aged 18 to 35 in good health and CMV-seronegative. The sample was PBMCs. V usage is TRBV19 and J usage is TRBJ2-1; no definite D call. The CDR3 here is CASSIEAVNNEQFF. The CDR3 bases are TGTGCCAGTAGTATAGAGGCGGTAAACAATGAGCAGTTCTTC.